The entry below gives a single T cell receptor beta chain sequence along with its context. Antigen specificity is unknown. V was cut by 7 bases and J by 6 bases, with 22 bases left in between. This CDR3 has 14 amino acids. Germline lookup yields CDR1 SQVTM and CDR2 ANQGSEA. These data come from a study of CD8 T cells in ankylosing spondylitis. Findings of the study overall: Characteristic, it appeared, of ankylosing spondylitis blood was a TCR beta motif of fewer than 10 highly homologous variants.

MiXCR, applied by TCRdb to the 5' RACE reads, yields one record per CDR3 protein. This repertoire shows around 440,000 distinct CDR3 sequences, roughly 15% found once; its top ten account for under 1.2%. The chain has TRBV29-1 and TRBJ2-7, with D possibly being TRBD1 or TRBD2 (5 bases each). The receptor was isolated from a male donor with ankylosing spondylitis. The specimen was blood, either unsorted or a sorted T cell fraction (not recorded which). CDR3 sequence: CSASPGPLGGEQYF. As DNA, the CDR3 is TGCAGCGCCTCCCCGGGACCCCTCGGAGGCGAGCAGTACTTC.